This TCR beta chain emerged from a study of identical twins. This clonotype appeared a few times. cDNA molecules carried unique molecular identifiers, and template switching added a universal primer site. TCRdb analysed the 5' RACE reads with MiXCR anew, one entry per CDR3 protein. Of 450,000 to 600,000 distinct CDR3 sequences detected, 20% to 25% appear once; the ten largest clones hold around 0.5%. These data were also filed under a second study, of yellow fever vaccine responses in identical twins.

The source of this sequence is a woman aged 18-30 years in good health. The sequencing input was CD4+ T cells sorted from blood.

The CDR3 DNA sequence: TGCAGTGCTAGAGCTAGCGGGAGCCGTAGGGGGAATGAGCAGTTCTTC. It translates to CSARASGSRRGNEQFF. The V call is TRBV20-1, the J call TRBJ2-1, with 10 bases lining up with TRBD2. The CDR3 runs to 16 residues. Germline CDR1 and CDR2: DFQATT and SNEGSKA (reference sequence). With V trimmed by 1 base and J by 7 bases, 10 bases remained unmatched.